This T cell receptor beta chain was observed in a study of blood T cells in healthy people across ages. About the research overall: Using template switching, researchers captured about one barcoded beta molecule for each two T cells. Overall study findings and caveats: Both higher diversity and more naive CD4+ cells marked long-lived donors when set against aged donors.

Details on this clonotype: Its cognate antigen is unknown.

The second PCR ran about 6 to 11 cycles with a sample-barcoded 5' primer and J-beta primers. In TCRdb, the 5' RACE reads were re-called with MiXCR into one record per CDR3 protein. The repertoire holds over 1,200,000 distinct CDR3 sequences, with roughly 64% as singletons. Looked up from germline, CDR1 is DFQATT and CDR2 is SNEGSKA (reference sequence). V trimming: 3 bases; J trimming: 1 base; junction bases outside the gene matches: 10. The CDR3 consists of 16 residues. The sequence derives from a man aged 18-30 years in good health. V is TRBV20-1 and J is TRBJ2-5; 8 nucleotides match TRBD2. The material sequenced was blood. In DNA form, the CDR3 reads TGCAGTGCTAGCGGGGGGGCCGGGGCTCGCCAAGAGACCCAGTACTTC. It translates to CSASGGAGARQETQYF.